This entry concerns a single TCR beta chain. As yet, its antigen is unknown. The germline V gene has CDR1 MGHRA and CDR2 YSYEKL. CDR3 length: 19 amino acids. V dropped 4 bases and J dropped 4 bases, with 27 bases sitting between them. This sample was included in a study of shared clonotypes between healthy human individuals. Study outcomes and limitations: Generally, naive subsets came out with larger estimated richness than memory subsets. Around 5.3% of naive CD4 clonotypes were shared across several donors. When compared with the clonotypes that were shared by all four sorted-subset donors, the non-shared clonotypes turned out to have lower generation probabilities.

Only in-frame clones appear in the TCRdb table, and some are missing; sequencing was by immunoSEQ multiplex PCR. This table has approximately 590,000 clones, around 95% appearing once. CD45RO-negative cells were positively selected for CCR7, leaving out terminally differentiated effector memory CD45RA+ cells. The TCR originated in a woman aged 30 to 39 in good health. Sequences were obtained from naive CD8+ T cells sorted from blood. The V and J genes are TRBV4-1 and TRBJ2-3; D unresolved. The CDR3: CASSLGWRGQSRYPDTQYF. CDR3 DNA: TGCGCCAGCAGCCTCGGGTGGCGAGGCCAGTCTAGGTACCCAGATACGCAGTATTTT.